This T cell receptor (beta chain) came from a study of beta chain features in type 1 diabetes. Study results and caveats: Whether TCRB rearrangement is influenced by HLA type went unresolved here.

Details on this clone: Its antigen is not known.

The isolated RNA, all of it, was reverse transcribed, so expressed TCRB transcripts were what got sequenced. Sequencing used immunoSEQ multiplex PCR; TCRdb keeps in-frame clones, though not all of them. The table lists about 230,000 clones, about 9.3% of them singletons. V was trimmed by 5 bases and J by 5 bases, leaving 12 bases between them. This CDR3 is 13 amino acids long. Germline V gene sequence: CDR1 SEHNR, CDR2 FQNEAQ (reference sequence). Sequenced: naive CD4+ T cells from blood. The V and J genes are TRBV7-9 and TRBJ2-5; D unresolved. This clonotype was sampled from a young woman in good health. The CDR3 loop reads CASSPLGGETQYF. The CDR3 DNA reads TGTGCCAGCAGCCCCCTAGGTGGCGAGACCCAGTACTTC.